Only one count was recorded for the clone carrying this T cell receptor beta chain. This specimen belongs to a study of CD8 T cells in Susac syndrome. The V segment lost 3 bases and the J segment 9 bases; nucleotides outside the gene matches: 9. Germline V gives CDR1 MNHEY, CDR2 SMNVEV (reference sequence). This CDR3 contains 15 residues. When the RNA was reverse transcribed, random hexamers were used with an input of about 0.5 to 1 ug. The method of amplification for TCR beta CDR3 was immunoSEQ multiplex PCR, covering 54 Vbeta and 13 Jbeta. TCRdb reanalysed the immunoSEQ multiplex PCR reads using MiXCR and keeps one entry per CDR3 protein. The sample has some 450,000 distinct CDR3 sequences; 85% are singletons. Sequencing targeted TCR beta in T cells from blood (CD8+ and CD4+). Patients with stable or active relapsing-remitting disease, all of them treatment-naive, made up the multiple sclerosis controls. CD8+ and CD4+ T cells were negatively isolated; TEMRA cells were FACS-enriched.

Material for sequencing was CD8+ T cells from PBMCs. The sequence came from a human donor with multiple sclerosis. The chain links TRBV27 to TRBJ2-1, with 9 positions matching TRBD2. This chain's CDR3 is CASSLGAGGGSEQFF. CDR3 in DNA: TGTGCCAGCAGTTTGGGAGCGGGAGGAGGATCTGAGCAGTTCTTC.